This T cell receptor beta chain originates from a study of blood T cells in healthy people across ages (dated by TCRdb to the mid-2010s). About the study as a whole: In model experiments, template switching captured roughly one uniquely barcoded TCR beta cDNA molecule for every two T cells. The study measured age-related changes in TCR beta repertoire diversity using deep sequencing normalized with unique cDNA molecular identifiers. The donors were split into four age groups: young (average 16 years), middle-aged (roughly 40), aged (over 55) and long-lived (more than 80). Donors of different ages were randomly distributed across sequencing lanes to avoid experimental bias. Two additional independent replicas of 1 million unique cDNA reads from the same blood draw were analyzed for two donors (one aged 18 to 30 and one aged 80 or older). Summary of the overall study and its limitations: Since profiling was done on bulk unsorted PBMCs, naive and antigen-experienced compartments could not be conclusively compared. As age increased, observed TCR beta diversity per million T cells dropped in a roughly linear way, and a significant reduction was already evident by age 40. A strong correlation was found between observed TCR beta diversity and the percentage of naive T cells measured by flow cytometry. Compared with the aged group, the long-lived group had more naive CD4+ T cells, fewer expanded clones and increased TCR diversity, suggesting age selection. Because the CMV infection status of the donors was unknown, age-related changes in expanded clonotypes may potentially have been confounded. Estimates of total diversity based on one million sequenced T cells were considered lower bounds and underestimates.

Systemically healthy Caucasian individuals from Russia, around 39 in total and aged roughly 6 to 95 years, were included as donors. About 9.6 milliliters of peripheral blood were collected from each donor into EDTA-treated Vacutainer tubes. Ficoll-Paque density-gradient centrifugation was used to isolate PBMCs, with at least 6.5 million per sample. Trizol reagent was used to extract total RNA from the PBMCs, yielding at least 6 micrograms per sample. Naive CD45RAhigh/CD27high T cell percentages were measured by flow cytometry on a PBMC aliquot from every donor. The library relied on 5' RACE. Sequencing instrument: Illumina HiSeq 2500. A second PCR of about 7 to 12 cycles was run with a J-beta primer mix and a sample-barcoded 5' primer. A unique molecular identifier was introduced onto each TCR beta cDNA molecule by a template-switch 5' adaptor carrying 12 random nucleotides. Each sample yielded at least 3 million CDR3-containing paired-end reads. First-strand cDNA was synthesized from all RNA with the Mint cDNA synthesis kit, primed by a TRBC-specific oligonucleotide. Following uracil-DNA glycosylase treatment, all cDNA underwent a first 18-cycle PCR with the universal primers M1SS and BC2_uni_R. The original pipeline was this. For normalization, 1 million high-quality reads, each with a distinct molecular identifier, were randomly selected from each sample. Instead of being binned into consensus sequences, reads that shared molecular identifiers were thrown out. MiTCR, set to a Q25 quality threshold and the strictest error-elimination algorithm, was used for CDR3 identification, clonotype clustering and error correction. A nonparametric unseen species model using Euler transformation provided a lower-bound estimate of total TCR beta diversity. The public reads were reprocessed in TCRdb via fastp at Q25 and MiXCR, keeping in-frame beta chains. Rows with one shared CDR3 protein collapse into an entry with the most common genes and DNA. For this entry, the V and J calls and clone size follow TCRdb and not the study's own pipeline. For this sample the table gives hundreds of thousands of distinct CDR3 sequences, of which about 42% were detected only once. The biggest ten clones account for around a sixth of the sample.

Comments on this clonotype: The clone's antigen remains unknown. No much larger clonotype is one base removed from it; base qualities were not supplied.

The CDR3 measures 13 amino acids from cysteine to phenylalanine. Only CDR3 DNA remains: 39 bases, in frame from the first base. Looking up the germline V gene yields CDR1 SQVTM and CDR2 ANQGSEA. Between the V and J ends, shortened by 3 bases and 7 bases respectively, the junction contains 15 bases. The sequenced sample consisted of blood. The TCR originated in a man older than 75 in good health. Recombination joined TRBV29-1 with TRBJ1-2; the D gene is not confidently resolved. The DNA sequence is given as TGCAGCGTTGAGCCCGGGTCTCGAGGTGGCTACACCTTC. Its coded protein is CSVEPGSRGGYTF.